These T cell receptor beta chains were read from a single sample in a study of shared clonotypes between healthy human individuals. Sequencing used immunoSEQ multiplex PCR; TCRdb keeps in-frame clones, though not all of them. The table includes nearly 2 million clones, about 95% detected once. Sequencing used naive CD8+ T cells sorted from blood. The receptors originated from a man younger than 30 in good health. CDR3s leave out the opening cysteine and the closing phenylalanine or tryptophan. A D gene is named only where the DNA matches it firmly.

J,D,V,CDR3
TRBJ2-5,NA,TRBV6-5,ASSLAGTAAETQY
TRBJ1-2,TRBD1,TRBV13,ASSYDRGFGYT
TRBJ2-7,TRBD1,TRBV6-5,ASSYRTGFSYEQY
TRBJ1-2,TRBD1,TRBV18,ASSPDRDGYT
TRBJ2-1,NA,TRBV5-1,ASSLPQGLGNEQF
TRBJ1-3,NA,TRBV18,ASSEGLNSGNTIY
TRBJ1-2,NA,TRBV11-2,ASSLVGGYT
NA,TRBD1,TRBV4-1,ASSHATGFHEQY
TRBJ2-7,TRBD2,TRBV19,ASSIASGRSNEQY
TRBJ2-3,NA,TRBV28,ASSPTGSTDTQY
TRBJ2-5,NA,TRBV5-6,ASSLDYVQETQY
TRBJ2-1,NA,TRBV10-1,ASSDYFESSYNEQF
TRBJ2-3,NA,TRBV4-1,ASSQQSIGADTQY